The 11 T cell receptor beta chains reported below all come from one sample, sequenced in a study of a mutant IDH1 vaccine in newly diagnosed glioma. Some clones are missing from TCRdb's copy, which holds only in-frame ones; the method was immunoSEQ multiplex PCR. The sample lists some 59,000 clones, about 82% occurring once. Time point here: baseline, week 1 (first vaccination visit). Sample treatment: pre-vaccination baseline after standard-of-care therapy. The specimen was PBMCs, collected from a glioma patient treated with radiotherapy, temozolomide or both. The receptors here all came from a man aged 18-30 years with glioma.

The gene calls are TRBV10-3 and TRBJ1-5, with 7 bases aligning to TRBD1. Germline loops: CDR1 ENHRY, CDR2 SYGVKD. The CDR3 spans 15 residues. J was trimmed by 1 base and V by 6 bases; bases with no gene match: 6. In DNA form, the CDR3 reads TGTGCCATCAGAGATACAGGGGCAAGCAATCAGCCCCAGCATTTT. This encodes CAIRDTGASNQPQHF.

This clone was picked up a small number of times. The chain couples TRBV7-9 to TRBJ1-5; 9 nucleotides line up with TRBD1. CDR3 size: 15 residues. The V gene end was trimmed by 2 bases and the J gene end by 5 bases; junction bases not matched to a gene: 4. Germline values: CDR1 SEHNR, CDR2 FQNEAQ (reference sequence). The CDR3 reads CASSLIGTGHQPQHF. The CDR3 bases are TGTGCCAGCAGCTTAATCGGGACAGGGCATCAGCCCCAGCATTTT.

V gene TRBV2 combines with J gene TRBJ2-3; 7 bases are a match to TRBD1. Unmatched junction bases numbered 5, after V lost 6 bases and J lost 2 bases. The germline gives CDR1 SNHLY, CDR2 FYNNEI. The CDR3 spans 14 residues. The CDR3: CASSRDRYTDTQYF. CDR3 nucleotides: TGTGCCAGCAGCAGGGACAGATACACAGATACGCAGTATTTT.

V usage is TRBV18 and J usage is TRBJ1-5, with D unresolved. The V end was cut by 4 bases, the J end by 0 bases, with 4 bases between. The CDR3 is 13 residues long. The germline gives CDR1 KGHSH, CDR2 LQKENI. The chain's CDR3 is CASSQNSNQPQHF. The CDR3 nucleotides are TGTGCCAGCTCACAGAATAGCAATCAGCCCCAGCATTTT.

This chain joins TRBV5-6 and TRBJ1-6, with D uncertain. The CDR3 is 14 residues long. Germline CDR1 and CDR2: SGHDT and YYEEEE. V lost 2 bases to trimming and J lost 8 bases, with 11 bases between them. The CDR3 sequence is CASSLGQLDSPLHF. In DNA, the CDR3 is TGTGCCAGCAGCTTAGGCCAGTTAGATTCACCCCTCCACTTT.

The rearrangement links TRBV19 to TRBJ1-5; D unclear. CDR3 size: 14 residues. With 5 bases removed from V and 0 bases from J, the gap between germline ends came to 8 bases. The germline V gene encodes CDR1 LNHDA and CDR2 SQIVND (reference sequence). This chain's CDR3 is CASSSTDSNQPQHF. The CDR3 nucleotides read TGTGCCAGTAGTTCGACCGATAGCAATCAGCCCCAGCATTTT.

A single count supports this clone. The chain links TRBV6-1 to TRBJ2-7; the D gene is possibly TRBD2 (6 bases). CDR1 and CDR2 (germline): MNHNS, SASEGT. V lost 1 base and J lost 2, with 12 bases in between. This CDR3 has 15 residues. The CDR3 is CASSEEDSGAYEQYF. CDR3 nucleotides: TGTGCCAGCAGTGAAGAGGATAGCGGCGCCTACGAGCAGTACTTC.

V and J are TRBV15 and TRBJ2-5; TRBD2 is a possible D gene (6 bases). Germline V CDR1 and CDR2: LNHNV, YYDKDF (reference sequence). Deletions cut 2 bases from V and 7 bases from J, with 17 bases between. This CDR3 comprises 15 residues. In DNA form, the CDR3 reads TGTGCCACCAGCAGAAACGCCGGGAGTTCGGGGACCCAGTACTTC. This gives the protein CATSRNAGSSGTQYF.

This clone was observed a few times. Different DNA sequences within this sample yield the same CDR3. The V call is TRBV19, the J call TRBJ1-1; weak D call: TRBD1 (6 bases). V shed 4 bases and J shed 1 base, with 10 bases lying between them. The V gene's germline CDR1 is LNHDA and CDR2 SQIVND (reference sequence). The CDR3 has 14 amino acids. In DNA, the CDR3 is TGTGCCAGTAGTACCGGACAGAGGAACACTGAAGCTTTCTTT. This translates into CASSTGQRNTEAFF.

The chain has TRBV5-6 and TRBJ2-1; D is unclear. The germline V and J ends were trimmed by 1 base and 4 bases, with 18 bases remaining between them. Germline V gene lookup returns CDR1 SGHDT and CDR2 YYEEEE. The length of the CDR3 is 17 residues. The CDR3 loop is CASSLKGSIPGYNEQFF. Written as DNA, the CDR3 is TGTGCCAGCAGCTTGAAGGGTTCGATTCCGGGTTACAATGAGCAGTTCTTC. The full variable domain, rest sourced from reference TRBV5-6 and TRBJ2-1, is DAGVTQSPTHLIKTRGQQVTLRCSPKSGHDTVSWYQQALGQGPQFIFQYYEEEERQRGNFPDRFSGHQFPNYSSELNVNALLLGDSALYLCASSLKGSIPGYNEQFFGPGTRLTVL.

This rearrangement joins TRBV29-1 to TRBJ1-3; weak D call: TRBD1 (6 bases). Looked up from germline, CDR1 is SQVTM and CDR2 is ANQGSEA. The CDR3 runs 15 residues. The V gene lost 4 bases and the J gene lost 0 bases, with 13 bases spanning the gap. CDR3 amino acids: CSVGQVGNSGNTIYF. CDR3 DNA sequence: TGCAGCGTTGGACAGGTGGGGAACTCTGGAAACACCATATATTTT.